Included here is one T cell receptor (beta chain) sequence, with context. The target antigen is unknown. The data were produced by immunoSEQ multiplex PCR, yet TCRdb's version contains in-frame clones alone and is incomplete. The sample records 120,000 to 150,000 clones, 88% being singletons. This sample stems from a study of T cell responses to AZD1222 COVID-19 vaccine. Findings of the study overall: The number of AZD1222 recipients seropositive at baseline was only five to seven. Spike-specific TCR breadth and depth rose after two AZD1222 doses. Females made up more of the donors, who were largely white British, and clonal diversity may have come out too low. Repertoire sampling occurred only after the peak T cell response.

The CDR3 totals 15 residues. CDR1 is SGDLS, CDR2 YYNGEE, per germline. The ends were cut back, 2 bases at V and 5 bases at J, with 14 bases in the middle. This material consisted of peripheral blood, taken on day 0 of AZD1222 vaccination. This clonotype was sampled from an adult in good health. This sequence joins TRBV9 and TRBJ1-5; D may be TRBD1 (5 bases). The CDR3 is CASSVGGGTDQPQHF. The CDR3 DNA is TGTGCCAGCAGCGTCGGTGGGGGGACGGATCAGCCCCAGCATTTT.